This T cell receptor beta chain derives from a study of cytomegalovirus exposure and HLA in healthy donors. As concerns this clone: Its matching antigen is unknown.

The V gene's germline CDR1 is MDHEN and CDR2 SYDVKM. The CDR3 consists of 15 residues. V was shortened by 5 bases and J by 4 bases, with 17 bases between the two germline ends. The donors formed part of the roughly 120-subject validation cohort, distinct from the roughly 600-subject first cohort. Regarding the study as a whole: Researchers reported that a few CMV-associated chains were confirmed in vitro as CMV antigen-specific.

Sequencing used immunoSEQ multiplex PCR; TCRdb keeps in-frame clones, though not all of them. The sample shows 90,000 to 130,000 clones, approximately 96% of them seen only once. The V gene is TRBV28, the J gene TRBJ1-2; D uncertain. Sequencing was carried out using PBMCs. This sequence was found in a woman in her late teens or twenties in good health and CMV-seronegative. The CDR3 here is CASSPAVEISYGYTF. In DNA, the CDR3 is TGTGCCAGCAGTCCCGCTGTGGAGATTAGCTATGGCTACACCTTC.